This entry concerns a single TCR beta chain. The sample is drawn from a study of control samples from healthy donors and cancer patients. This table comes from immunoSEQ multiplex PCR, and its TCRdb copy is limited to in-frame clones, with some not included. The sample has 120,000 or so clones, approximately 92% seen once; the top ten hold around 0.6%. Trimming removed 4 bases from V and 7 bases from J; junction bases left unmatched: 4. Germline V gene lookup returns CDR1 SGHRS and CDR2 YFSETQ. This CDR3 spans 13 amino acids. Input material: PBMCs. The TCR was taken from a man aged 80 or over with head and neck cancer. The chain couples TRBV5-1 to TRBJ1-2; 10 bases agree with TRBD1. In nucleotides, the CDR3 is TGCGCCAGCAGCGACAGGGGGCAGAGTGGCTACACCTTC. Protein sequence: CASSDRGQSGYTF.